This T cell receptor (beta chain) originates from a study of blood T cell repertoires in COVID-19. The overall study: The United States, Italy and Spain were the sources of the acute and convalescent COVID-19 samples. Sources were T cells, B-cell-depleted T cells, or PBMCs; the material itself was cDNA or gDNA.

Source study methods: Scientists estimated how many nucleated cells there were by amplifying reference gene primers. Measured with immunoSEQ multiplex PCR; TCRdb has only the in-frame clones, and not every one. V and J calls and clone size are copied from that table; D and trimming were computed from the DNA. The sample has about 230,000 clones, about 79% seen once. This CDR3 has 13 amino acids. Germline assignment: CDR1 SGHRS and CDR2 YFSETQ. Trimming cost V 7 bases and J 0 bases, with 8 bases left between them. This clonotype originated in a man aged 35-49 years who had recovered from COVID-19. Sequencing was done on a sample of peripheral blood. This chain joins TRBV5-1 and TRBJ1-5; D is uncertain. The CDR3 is CASSEVSNQPQHF. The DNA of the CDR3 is TGCGCCAGCTCCGAGGTTAGCAATCAGCCCCAGCATTTT.